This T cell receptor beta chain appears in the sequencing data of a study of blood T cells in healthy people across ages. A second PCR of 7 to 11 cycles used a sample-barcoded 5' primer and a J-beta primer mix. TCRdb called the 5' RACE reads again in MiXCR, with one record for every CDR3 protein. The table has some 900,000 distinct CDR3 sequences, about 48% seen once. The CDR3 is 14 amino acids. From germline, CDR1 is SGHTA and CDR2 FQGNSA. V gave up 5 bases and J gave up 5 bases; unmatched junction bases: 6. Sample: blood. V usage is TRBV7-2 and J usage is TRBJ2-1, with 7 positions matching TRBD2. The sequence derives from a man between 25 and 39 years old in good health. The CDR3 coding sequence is TGTGCCAGCAGCGTCCCGGGAGGTGACAATGAGCAGTTCTTC. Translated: CASSVPGGDNEQFF.